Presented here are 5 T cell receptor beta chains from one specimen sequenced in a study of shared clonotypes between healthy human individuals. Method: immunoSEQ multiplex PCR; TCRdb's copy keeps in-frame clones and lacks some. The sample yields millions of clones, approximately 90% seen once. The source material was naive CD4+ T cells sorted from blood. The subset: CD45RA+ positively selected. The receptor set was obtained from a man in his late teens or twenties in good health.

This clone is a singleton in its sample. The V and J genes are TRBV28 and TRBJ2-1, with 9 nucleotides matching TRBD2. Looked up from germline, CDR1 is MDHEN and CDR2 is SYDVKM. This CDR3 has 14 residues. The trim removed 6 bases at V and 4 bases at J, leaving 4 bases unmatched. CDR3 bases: TGTGCCAGCAGGGCGGGGGGGATGTACAATGAGCAGTTCTTC. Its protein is CASRAGGMYNEQFF.

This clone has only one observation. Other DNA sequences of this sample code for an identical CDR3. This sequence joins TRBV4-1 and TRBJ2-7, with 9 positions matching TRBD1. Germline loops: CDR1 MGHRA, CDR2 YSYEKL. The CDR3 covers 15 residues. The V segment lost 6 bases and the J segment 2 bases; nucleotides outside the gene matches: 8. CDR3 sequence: CASSHPGQGPYEQYF. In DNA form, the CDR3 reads TGCGCCAGCAGTCACCCGGGACAGGGTCCCTACGAGCAGTACTTC.

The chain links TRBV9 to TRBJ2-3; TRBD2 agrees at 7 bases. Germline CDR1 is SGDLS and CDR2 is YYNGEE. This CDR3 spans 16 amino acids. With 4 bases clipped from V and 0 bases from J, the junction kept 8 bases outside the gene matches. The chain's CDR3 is CASSHSAGSSTDTQYF. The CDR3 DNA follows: TGTGCCAGCAGCCACTCAGCGGGATCCAGCACAGATACGCAGTATTTT.

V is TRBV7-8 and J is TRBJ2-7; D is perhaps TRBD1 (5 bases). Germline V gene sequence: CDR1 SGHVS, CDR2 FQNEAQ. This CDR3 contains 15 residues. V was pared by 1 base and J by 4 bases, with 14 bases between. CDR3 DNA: TGTGCCAGCAGCTTAGGTGGGGCCTTCCCTTACGAGCAGTACTTC. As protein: CASSLGGAFPYEQYF. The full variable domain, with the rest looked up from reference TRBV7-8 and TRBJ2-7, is GAGVSQSPRYKVAKRGQDVALRCDPISGHVSLFWYQQALGQGPEFLTYFQNEAQLDKSGLPSDRFFAERPEGSVSTLKIQRTQQEDSAVYLCASSLGGAFPYEQYFGPGTRLTVT.

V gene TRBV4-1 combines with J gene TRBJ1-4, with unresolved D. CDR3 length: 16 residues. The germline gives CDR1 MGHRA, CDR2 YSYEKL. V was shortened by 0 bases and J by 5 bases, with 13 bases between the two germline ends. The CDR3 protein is CASSQDRARPNEKLFF. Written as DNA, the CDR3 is TGCGCCAGCAGCCAAGATCGGGCCAGGCCGAATGAAAAACTGTTTTTT.